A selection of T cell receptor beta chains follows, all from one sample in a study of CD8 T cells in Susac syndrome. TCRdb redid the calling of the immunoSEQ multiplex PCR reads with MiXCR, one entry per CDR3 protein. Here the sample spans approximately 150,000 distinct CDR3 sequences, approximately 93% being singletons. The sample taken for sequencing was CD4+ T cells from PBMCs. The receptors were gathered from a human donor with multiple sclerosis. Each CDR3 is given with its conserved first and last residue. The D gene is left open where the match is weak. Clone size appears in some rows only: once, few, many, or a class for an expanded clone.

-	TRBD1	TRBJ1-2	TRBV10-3	TGTGCCATCAGTGAAGGGACAGGGAATCTCTATGGCTACACCTTC	CAISEGTGNLYGYTF
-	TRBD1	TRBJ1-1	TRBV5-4	TGTGCCAGCAGCTTCTGGACAGGGAGGAACACTGAAGCTTTCTTT	CASSFWTGRNTEAFF
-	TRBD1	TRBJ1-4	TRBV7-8	TGTGCCAGCAGCTTCGGGACAGGGGGTAATGAAAAACTGTTTTTT	CASSFGTGGNEKLFF
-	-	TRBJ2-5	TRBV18	TGTGCCAGCTCACCTGTGCGGGGTCCCCAAGAGACCCAGTACTTC	CASSPVRGPQETQYF
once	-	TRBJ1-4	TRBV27	TGTGCCAGCAGCTACCGCCGGGACACCGAAAAACTGTTTTTT	CASSYRRDTEKLFF
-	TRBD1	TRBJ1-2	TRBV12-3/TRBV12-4	TGTGCCAGCAGCCCACAGGGGACTGGCTATGGCTACACCTTC	CASSPQGTGYGYTF
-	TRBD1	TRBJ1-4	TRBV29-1	TGCAGCGTTGGTGAGGGGGCAGACGAAAAACTGTTTTTT	CSVGEGADEKLFF
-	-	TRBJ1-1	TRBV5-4	TGTGCCAGCAGGCAGTTAGGGAAGGGCACTGAAGCTTTCTTT	CASRQLGKGTEAFF
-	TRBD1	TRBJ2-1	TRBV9	TGTGCCAGCAGCGTTGACAGGGCCGCCTACAATGAGCAGTTCTTC	CASSVDRAAYNEQFF
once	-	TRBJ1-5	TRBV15	TGTGCCACCAGTTCCAGGGCCCAGCCCCAGCATTTT	CATSSRAQPQHF
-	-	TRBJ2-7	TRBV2	TGTGCCATTACACAGGAGCAGTACTTC	CAITQEQYF
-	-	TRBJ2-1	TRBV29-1	TGCAGCGTGCGGGGAGGGACAGGATCCCATGAGCAGTTCTTC	CSVRGGTGSHEQFF
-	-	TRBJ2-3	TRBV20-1	TGCAGTGCTAGAGAGCCCGACAAGGGATCTATTGAGTATTTT	CSAREPDKGSIEYF
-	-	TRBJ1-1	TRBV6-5	TGTGCCAGCAGTTACAGGGTCAGGGCGAACACTGAAGCTTTCTTT	CASSYRVRANTEAFF
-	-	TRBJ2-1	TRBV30	TGTGCCTGGAGTGTGCGGGTAGGCAATGAGCAGTTCTTC	CAWSVRVGNEQFF
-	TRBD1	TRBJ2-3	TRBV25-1	TGTGCCACCCAGAACCGACAGGGAACAGATACGCAGTATTTT	CATQNRQGTDTQYF
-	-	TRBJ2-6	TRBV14	TGTGCCAGCAGCCAAAGGGCGACTTCTGGGGCCAACGTCCTGACTTTC	CASSQRATSGANVLTF
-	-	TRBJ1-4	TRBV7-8	TGTGCCAGCTCCCCCCTCAGGGTTTTCGCATTGGCAACTAATGAAAAACTGTTTTTT	CASSPLRVFALATNEKLFF
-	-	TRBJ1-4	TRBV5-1	TGCGCCAGCAGCTTGGTCCCCGGGCCGAATGAAAAACTGTTTTTT	CASSLVPGPNEKLFF
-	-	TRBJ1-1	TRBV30	TGTGCCTGGAGTGTATACGGGGCAACTGAAGCTTTCTTT	CAWSVYGATEAFF
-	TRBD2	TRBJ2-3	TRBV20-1	TGCAGTGCTAGAGACTCCGACCGCGGGAGCTCCACCACAGATACGCAGTATTTT	CSARDSDRGSSTTDTQYF
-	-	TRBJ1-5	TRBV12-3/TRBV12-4	TGTGCCAGCAGTTGGGTCGGGGTGCAGCCCCAGCATTTT	CASSWVGVQPQHF
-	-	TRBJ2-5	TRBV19	TGTGCCAGTAGTATTATCCCGCAAGAGACCCAGTACTTC	CASSIIPQETQYF
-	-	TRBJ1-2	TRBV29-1	TGCAGCGTCTCGGGACGGGGAGCTATCAACTATGGCTACACCTTC	CSVSGRGAINYGYTF
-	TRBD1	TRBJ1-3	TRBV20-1	TGCAGTGCCTGGGACAGCGGAAACACCATATATTTT	CSAWDSGNTIYF
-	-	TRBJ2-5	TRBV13	TGTGCCAGCACCCGCTGGGGACAAGAGACCCAGTACTTC	CASTRWGQETQYF
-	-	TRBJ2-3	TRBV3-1	TGTGCCAGCAGACCCAGCGGGAGCACAGATACGCAGTATTTT	CASRPSGSTDTQYF
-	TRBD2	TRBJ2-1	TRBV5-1	TGCGCCAGCAGCTTGGAACTAGCGGGGGTAGGCAATGAGCAGTTCTTC	CASSLELAGVGNEQFF
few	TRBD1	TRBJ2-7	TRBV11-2	TGTGCCAGCAGCTTAGCCCGCACGACAGGGGGCGAGCAGTACTTC	CASSLARTTGGEQYF
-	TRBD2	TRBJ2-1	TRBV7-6	TGTGCTACTAGGGTGGGGCTAGCGGAATACAATGAGCAGTTCTTC	CATRVGLAEYNEQFF